This TCR beta chain was obtained from a study of OX40 agonist ivuxolimab in advanced cancers. Points from the study as a whole: Expanded clones belonging to CD8+ T cells outnumbered, on average, those of CD4+. Clonal expansion by week 6 occurred in CD4+ and CD8+ blood T cells (at 0.1 to 3.0 mg/kg).

Germline V gene lookup returns CDR1 SGHTA and CDR2 FQGNSA. Between the trimmed V and J ends, which lost 6 bases and 2 bases, there was a span of 23 bases. The CDR3 covers 17 residues. For this clone: Its target is unknown.

The repertoire was sequenced with immunoSEQ multiplex PCR; TCRdb's copy has only in-frame clones and lacks some. The sample lists about 21,000 clones, more than 65% seen once, with less than 9.5% in the top ten. V gene TRBV7-2 combines with J gene TRBJ2-7, with D perhaps being TRBD1 or TRBD2 (6 bases each). The specimen comprised CD4+ or CD8+ T cells sorted from blood, sampled in a trial of the OX40 agonist ivuxolimab. The clonotype comes from an adult with an advanced solid tumor such as melanoma, head and neck, liver or kidney cancer. CDR3 in amino acids: CASSISPSGAGPYEQYF. The DNA for the CDR3 is TGTGCCAGCAGTATATCCCCTTCGGGGGCGGGCCCCTACGAGCAGTACTTC.